Presented here are 9 T cell receptor beta chains from one specimen sequenced in a study of radiation and T cells in renal cell carcinoma. Time point described: baseline pretreatment blood. The treatment was: 15 Gy SBRT to primary tumor, nephrectomy 4 weeks later. Clones were sequenced by immunoSEQ multiplex PCR, and TCRdb holds only the in-frame ones, with some missing. This table holds 90,000 to 95,000 clones, 65% to 85% found once. The sequencing used blood, collected from a patient whose treatment included radiotherapy and nephrectomy. Receptors were obtained from a man between 60 and 70 years old with renal cell carcinoma.

This chain links TRBV6-5 with TRBJ2-1; the D gene is possibly TRBD2 (7 bases). Germline V gives CDR1 MNHEY, CDR2 SVGAGI. The CDR3 runs 15 residues. Trimming stripped 8 bases from V and 7 bases from J, with 21 bases between. The CDR3 nucleotides are TGTGCCAGCGGGAGGGGACATACCACTACAAATGAGCAGTTCTTC. Its translation is CASGRGHTTTNEQFF.

This clone was found once. The chain carries TRBV28 and TRBJ1-1, with 9 positions matching TRBD1. This CDR3 spans 15 amino acids. The germline V gene has CDR1 MDHEN and CDR2 SYDVKM. V shed 5 bases, J shed 10 bases, and the junction held 14 bases outside the gene matches. The CDR3 nucleotides read TGTGCCAGCAGTAGAACTCTACAGGGGGCCCAGGGAGCTTTCTTT. Translation gives CASSRTLQGAQGAFF.

The V call is TRBV10-2, the J call TRBJ1-1; D may be TRBD1 (6 bases). The germline V and J ends were trimmed by 5 bases and 5 bases, with 12 bases remaining between them. Germline CDR1 WSHSY, CDR2 SAAADI. This CDR3 contains 13 residues. CDR3 protein: CASSPGVGTEAFF. The CDR3 coding sequence is TGCGCCAGCAGTCCAGGGGTAGGGACTGAAGCTTTCTTT.

V usage is TRBV5-1 and J usage is TRBJ2-3; tentative D call: TRBD2 (5 bases). Trimming took 2 bases from V and 1 from J, leaving 14 bases between them. Germline values: CDR1 SGHRS, CDR2 YFSETQ. The CDR3 is 16 residues long. The CDR3 loop reads CASSLKGFSGTDTQYF. In DNA, the CDR3 is TGCGCCAGCAGCTTAAAGGGTTTTAGCGGCACAGATACGCAGTATTTT.

Here the CDR3 reads CASSSTSYGTGELFF. The CDR3 nucleotides are TGCGCCAGCAGCTCAACTAGTTATGGGACCGGGGAGCTGTTTTTT. This rearrangement joins TRBV5-1 to TRBJ2-2; TRBD2 is a possible D gene (5 bases). From germline, CDR1 is SGHRS and CDR2 YFSETQ. The CDR3 extends over 15 amino acids. Trimming took off 3 bases at V and 5 bases at J, with 14 bases between the two ends.

The chain joins TRBV27 to TRBJ1-5; D not certain. The CDR3 is 14 amino acids. Germline assignment: CDR1 MNHEY and CDR2 SMNVEV (reference sequence). Trimming shortened V by 4 bases and J by 2 bases, and 9 bases separated the two germline ends. In DNA form, the CDR3 reads TGTGCCAGCAGTTATAACGTAGGCAATCAGCCCCAGCATTTT. The encoded protein is CASSYNVGNQPQHF.

The V gene is TRBV7-2, the J gene TRBJ2-3; 11 bases align to TRBD2. Germline CDR1 SGHTA, CDR2 FQGNSA. This CDR3 region has 17 residues. Trimming took 1 base from V and 0 from J; bases not matched to a gene: 3. CDR3 amino acids: CASSLVSSGRSTDTQYF. The CDR3 bases are TGTGCCAGCAGCTTAGTGTCTAGCGGGAGGAGCACAGATACGCAGTATTTT.

The V and J genes are TRBV21-1 and TRBJ1-2. TRBV21-1 constitutes a pseudogene. This CDR3 has 16 amino acids. The CDR3 region is CASSKDGGVHSYGYTF. CDR3 in DNA: TGTGCCAGCAGCAAAGACGGCGGGGTACACAGCTATGGCTACACCTTC.

This chain uses TRBV19 with TRBJ2-7, with TRBD2 identical over 8 bases. The trim removed 4 bases at V and 3 bases at J, leaving 5 bases unmatched. The CDR3 contains 14 residues. From germline, CDR1 is LNHDA and CDR2 SQIVND (reference sequence). The DNA of the CDR3 is TGTGCCAGTAGTACAACTAGCGGTATCTACGAGCAGTACTTC. It yields the protein CASSTTSGIYEQYF.